These 5 T cell receptor beta chains came from one sample sequenced in a study of blood T cell repertoires in COVID-19. Sequencing used immunoSEQ multiplex PCR; TCRdb keeps in-frame clones, though not all of them. Of 20,000 to 25,000 clones in the sample, approximately 88% are singletons; the top ten hold approximately 9.5%. Sequenced input: peripheral blood. Source of these receptors: a human donor with active COVID-19. The donor label of this sample is uncertain.

The chain links TRBV6-4 to TRBJ1-5; 8 nucleotides align to TRBD1. CDR3 length equals 14 residues. V was clipped by 6 bases and J by 7 bases; unmatched bases: 8. Germline assignment: CDR1 MRHNA and CDR2 SNTAGT. DNA of the CDR3: TGTGCCAGCAGCCCGACAGGGGTCGGCCAGCCCCAGCATTTT. Amino acid sequence: CASSPTGVGQPQHF.

This clone was seen more than once but under ten times. The CDR3 sequence is CASSWGLAGGQSGELFF. The CDR3 bases are TGCGCCAGCAGCTGGGGACTAGCGGGAGGTCAATCTGGGGAGCTGTTTTTT. This chain uses TRBV5-1 with TRBJ2-2, with TRBD2 identical over 15 bases. Germline V gene data show CDR1 as SGHRS and CDR2 as YFSETQ. The CDR3 totals 17 residues. With V trimmed by 3 bases and J by 8 bases, 8 bases remained unmatched.

The rearrangement links TRBV5-1 to TRBJ2-7, with TRBD1 identical over 9 bases. The CDR3 length is 15 residues. Germline V CDR1 and CDR2: SGHRS, YFSETQ. J was trimmed by 6 bases and V by 1 base; bases with no gene match: 8. This CDR3 is CASSLNPGTGREQYF. The CDR3 DNA follows: TGCGCCAGCAGCTTGAACCCCGGGACAGGGCGCGAGCAGTACTTC.

The rearrangement joins TRBV7-9 to TRBJ2-7, with 14 bases lining up with TRBD2. CDR1 is SEHNR and CDR2 is FQNEAQ in the germline V gene (reference sequence). There are 17 residues in the CDR3. Trimming took 11 bases from V and 4 from J; bases not matched to a gene: 16. The CDR3 DNA is TGTGCCTGGGGACTAGCGGGAGCCAGGGAAATTCTTTACGAGCAGTACTTC. It yields the protein CAWGLAGAREILYEQYF. Full variable domain (rest looked up from reference TRBV7-9 and TRBJ2-7): DTGVSQNPRHKITKRGQNVTFRCDPISEHNRLYWYRQTLGQGPEFLTYFQNEAQLEKSRLLSDRFSAERPKGSFSTLEIQRTEQGDSAMYLCAWGLAGAREILYEQYFGPGTRLTVT.

This clone is a singleton in its sample. The chain links TRBV5-1 to TRBJ2-5; 13 bases line up with TRBD2. In germline, CDR1 is SGHRS, CDR2 YFSETQ. The V and J ends lost 4 bases and 2 bases, in that order; junction bases with no gene match: 5. The CDR3 is 16 amino acids. CDR3 in DNA: TGCGCCAGCAGCCCGGGGACTAGCGGGAAACAAGAGACCCAGTACTTC. It specifies CASSPGTSGKQETQYF.